This TCR beta chain was observed in a study of shared clonotypes between healthy human individuals. The table came from immunoSEQ multiplex PCR; TCRdb's copy has only in-frame clones and leaves some out. The sample consists of under 2,000,000 clones, roughly 95% of them appearing once. This CDR3 has 19 residues. The trim removed 7 bases at V and 5 bases at J, leaving 20 bases unmatched. The V gene's germline CDR1 is SQVTM and CDR2 ANQGSEA. CD45RO-negative CD8 cells positively selected for CCR7 made up the naive population, which excluded terminally differentiated effector memory CD45RA+ cells. For this clone: Its antigen is unknown.

General study findings and limits: Generation probabilities of non-shared clonotypes were lower (relative to those shared by all four donors). Investigators expected sequencing depth to affect clonotype sharing among donors.

This sequence originates from a man between 18 and 29 years old in good health. The chain links TRBV29-1 to TRBJ2-1; TRBD2 matches 13 bases. Sequenced material: naive CD8+ T cells sorted from blood. The CDR3 is CSAYQGPGLAGRSDNEQFF. CDR3 bases: TGCAGCGCATACCAGGGACCGGGACTAGCGGGGCGGTCGGACAATGAGCAGTTCTTC.